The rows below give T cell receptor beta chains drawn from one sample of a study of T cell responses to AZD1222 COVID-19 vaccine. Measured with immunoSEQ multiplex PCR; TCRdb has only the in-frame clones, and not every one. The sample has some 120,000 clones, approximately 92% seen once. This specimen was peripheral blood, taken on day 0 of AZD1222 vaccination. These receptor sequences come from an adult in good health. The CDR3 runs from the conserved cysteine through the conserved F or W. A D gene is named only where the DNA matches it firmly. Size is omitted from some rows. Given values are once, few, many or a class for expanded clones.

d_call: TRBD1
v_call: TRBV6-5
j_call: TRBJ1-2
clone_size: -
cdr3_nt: TGTGCCAGCAGCCGGGACAGGGGGTTTTATGGCTACACCTTC
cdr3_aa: CASSRDRGFYGYTF

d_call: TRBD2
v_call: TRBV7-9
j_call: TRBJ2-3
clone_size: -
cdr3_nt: TGTGCCAGCAGCTTAGTTCTAGCGGGAGGGGAGACGCAGTATTTT
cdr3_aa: CASSLVLAGGETQYF

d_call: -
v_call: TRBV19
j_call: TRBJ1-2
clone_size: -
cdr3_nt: TGTGCCAGTAGTATATTGGGGCTCCTCGGAACTAACTATGGCTACACCTTC
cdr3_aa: CASSILGLLGTNYGYTF

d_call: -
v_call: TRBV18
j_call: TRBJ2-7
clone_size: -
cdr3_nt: TGTGCCAGCTCACCAATGAGGGTCTACGAGCAGTACTTC
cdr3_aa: CASSPMRVYEQYF

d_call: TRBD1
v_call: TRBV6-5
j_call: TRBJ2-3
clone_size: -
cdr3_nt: TGTGCCAGCAGCGCCGACAGGGGATACACAGATACGCAGTATTTT
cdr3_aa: CASSADRGYTDTQYF

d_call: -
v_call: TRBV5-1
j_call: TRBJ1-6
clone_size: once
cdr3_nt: TGCGCCAGCAGCTTGGGGGCCACTTCACCTTCACCCCTCCACTTT
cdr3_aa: CASSLGATSPSPLHF

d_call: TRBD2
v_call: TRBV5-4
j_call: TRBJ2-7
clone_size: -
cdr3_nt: TGTGCCAGCAGCTTGGAGGTAGCGGGAGGCTTCTACGAGCAGTACTTC
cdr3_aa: CASSLEVAGGFYEQYF

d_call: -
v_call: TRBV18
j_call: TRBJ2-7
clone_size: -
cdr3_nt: TGTGCCACGCAAAGTGGGACTTCGCGGCAGGGGGCCTACGAGCAGTACTTC
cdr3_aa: CATQSGTSRQGAYEQYF

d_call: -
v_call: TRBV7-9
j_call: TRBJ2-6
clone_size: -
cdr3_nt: TGTGCCAGCAGTTCGCCTTGGGGCTTTTTGTCTGGGGCCAACGTCCTGACTTTC
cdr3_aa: CASSSPWGFLSGANVLTF

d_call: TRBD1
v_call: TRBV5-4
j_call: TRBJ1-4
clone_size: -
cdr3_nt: TGTGCCAGCAGCCGAGGCGGACAGGGACACGAAAAACTGTTTTTT
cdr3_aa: CASSRGGQGHEKLFF

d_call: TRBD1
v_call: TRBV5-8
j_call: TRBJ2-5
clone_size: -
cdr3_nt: TGTGCCAGCAGCTTTCTCGGGACAGGGTGGGAGACCCAGTACTTC
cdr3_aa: CASSFLGTGWETQYF

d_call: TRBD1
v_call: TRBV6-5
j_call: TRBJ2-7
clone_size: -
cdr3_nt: TGTGCCAGCAGTCTTGGGACAGGGGCCCTCTACGAGCAGTACTTC
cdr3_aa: CASSLGTGALYEQYF

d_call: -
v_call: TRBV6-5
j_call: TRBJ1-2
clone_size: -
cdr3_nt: TGTGCCAGCAGACAGGGATTTGGCTATGGCTACACCTTC
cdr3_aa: CASRQGFGYGYTF

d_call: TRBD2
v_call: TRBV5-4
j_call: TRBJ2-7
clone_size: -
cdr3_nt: TGTGCCAGCAGCTTGCGGTCTAGCGGGAACCAGCAGTACTTC
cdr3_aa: CASSLRSSGNQQYF

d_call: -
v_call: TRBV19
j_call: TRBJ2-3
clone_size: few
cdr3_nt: TGTGCCAGTAGACGGGCCTCTAGCACAGATACGCAGTATTTT
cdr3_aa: CASRRASSTDTQYF

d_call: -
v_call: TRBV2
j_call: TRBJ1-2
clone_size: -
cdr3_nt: TGTGCCAGCAGTGATAGGGGGATGGGTGGCTACACCTTC
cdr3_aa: CASSDRGMGGYTF

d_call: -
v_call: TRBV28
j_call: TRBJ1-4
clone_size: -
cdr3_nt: TGTGCCAGCAGTTTTGGCTGGGAGTATGAAAAACTGTTTTTT
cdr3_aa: CASSFGWEYEKLFF

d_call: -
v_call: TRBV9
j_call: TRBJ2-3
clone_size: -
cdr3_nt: TGTGCCAGCAGCGTAGAGGGGGGTAGCAATACGCAGTATTTT
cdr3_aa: CASSVEGGSNTQYF

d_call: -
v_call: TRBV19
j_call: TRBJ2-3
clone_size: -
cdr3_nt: TGTGCCAGTAGTCTAATAGCGAGAACTTTCACAGATACGCAGTATTTT
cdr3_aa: CASSLIARTFTDTQYF

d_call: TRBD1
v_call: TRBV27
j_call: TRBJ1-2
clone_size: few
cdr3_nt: TGTGCCAGCAGTCACACGACAGGGGAAGATGGCTACACCTTC
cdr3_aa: CASSHTTGEDGYTF

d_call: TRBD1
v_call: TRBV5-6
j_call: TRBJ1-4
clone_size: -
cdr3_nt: TGTGCCAGCAGCTTCTTCGACAGGGATTTCGAAAAACTGTTTTTT
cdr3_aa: CASSFFDRDFEKLFF

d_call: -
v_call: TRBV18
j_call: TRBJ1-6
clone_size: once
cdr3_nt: TGTGCCAGCTCACTTACTACGGGGAATTCACCCCTCCACTTT
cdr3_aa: CASSLTTGNSPLHF

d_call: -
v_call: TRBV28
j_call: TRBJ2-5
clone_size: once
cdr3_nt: TGTGCCAGCACCCTATCCCAGGGGAAAAGGACTTCACAAGAGACCCAGTACTTC
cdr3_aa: CASTLSQGKRTSQETQYF